The 3 T cell receptor beta chains given below trace back to one sample, sequenced in a study of blood T cell repertoires in COVID-19. Some clones are missing from TCRdb's copy, which holds only in-frame ones; the method was immunoSEQ multiplex PCR. The sample yields about 190,000 clones, 70% to 80% seen once. Sequencing used peripheral blood. Every receptor here comes from a woman in her forties or fifties with acute or convalescent COVID-19.

The rearrangement links TRBV18 to TRBJ2-5, with a tentative D call TRBD1 (7 bases). V lost 1 base to trimming and J lost 2 bases, with 11 bases between them. The CDR3 totals 15 residues. Germline loops: CDR1 KGHSH, CDR2 LQKENI. As DNA, the CDR3 is TGTGCCAGCTCACCACTACAGGGGAGGCAAGAGACCCAGTACTTC. This gives the protein CASSPLQGRQETQYF.

This chain connects TRBV2 to TRBJ2-2; possible D gene TRBD1, 5 bases. Germline CDR1 and CDR2: SNHLY and FYNNEI. V lost 6 bases and J 3 bases, leaving 14 bases between the germline ends. The CDR3 loop spans 15 amino acids. CDR3 amino acids: CASSLAGRDTGELFF. The CDR3 DNA follows: TGTGCCAGCAGCTTGGCCGGCAGGGACACCGGGGAGCTGTTTTTT.

The chain couples TRBV5-1 to TRBJ1-4; TRBD1 is a possible D gene (5 bases). Germline values: CDR1 SGHRS, CDR2 YFSETQ. V was shortened by 7 bases and J by 2 bases, with 15 bases between the two germline ends. CDR3 length: 15 residues. CDR3 in amino acids: CASCRDGGTNEKLFF. The CDR3 DNA sequence: TGCGCCAGCTGTCGAGACGGGGGTACTAATGAAAAACTGTTTTTT.